The 8 T cell receptor beta chains below come from one sample, sequenced in a study of Graves' ophthalmopathy and Graves' hyperthyroidism (dated by TCRdb to the late 2010s). Sequencer: Illumina HiSeq 2000. For repertoire sequencing, TCR beta CDR3 regions were amplified from RNA transcripts. The first round of RT-PCR was done with HTBI primers and the Qiagen OneStep RT-PCR kit, and was followed by a second round of multiplex PCR, then size selection and purification. TCRdb trimmed the raw reads at Q25, called clones with MiXCR and kept productive beta chains. Each CDR3 protein gets just one entry, which takes the most common genes and DNA from the rows behind it. Counted in this sample were over a million distinct CDR3 sequences; about 38% of them appeared once. The ten largest clones take up around 10% of the sample. Sequenced sample: peripheral blood or thyroid tissue (not recorded which). These receptors originate from an adult man with Graves' hyperthyroidism.

This clonotype was counted at least ten times. The rearrangement joins TRBV24-1 to TRBJ1-1; TRBD1 matches at 7 bases. Germline CDR1 and CDR2: KGHDR and SFDVKD. After removal of 5 bases from V and 8 bases from J, the junction contained 10 bases not matched to a gene. The CDR3 is 14 amino acids. CDR3 sequence (DNA): TGTGCCACCAGTGCCCCTGACAGGGCGGGAGAAGCTTTCTTT. It specifies CATSAPDRAGEAFF.

The chain joins TRBV9 to TRBJ1-6; 9 bases line up with TRBD1. Trimming took 2 bases from V and 8 from J; bases not matched to a gene: 2. The CDR3 consists of 14 residues. Germline CDR1 reads SGDLS; CDR2 reads YYNGEE. The CDR3 region has the DNA TGTGCCAGCAGCGTCGGACAGGGGTATTCACCCCTCCACTTT. Translating gives CASSVGQGYSPLHF.

This sequence joins TRBV4-1 and TRBJ2-7; D may match TRBD1 or TRBD2 (5 bases each). Germline lookup yields CDR1 MGHRA and CDR2 YSYEKL. V lost 5 bases and J 4 bases, leaving 18 bases between the germline ends. The CDR3 consists of 15 residues. CDR3 protein: CASSSPGTTGYEQYF. The CDR3 DNA is TGCGCCAGCAGCAGCCCTGGGACGACCGGTTACGAGCAGTACTTC.

This clonotype has a count of ten or more. V is TRBV20-1 and J is TRBJ2-5; no reliable D call. From germline, CDR1 is DFQATT and CDR2 SNEGSKA (reference sequence). V was shortened by 8 bases and J by 4 bases, with 14 bases between the two germline ends. The CDR3 spans 12 residues. The CDR3 here is CSPWRRGETQYF. In DNA form, the CDR3 reads TGCAGTCCATGGCGGCGCGGAGAGACCCAGTACTTC.

The table lists this clonotype with many counts. The chain uses TRBV5-1 and TRBJ2-7; D could derive from TRBD1 or TRBD2 (5 bases each). Trimming left V 4 bases short and J 4 bases short, with 21 bases between. Germline CDR1 SGHRS, CDR2 YFSETQ. The CDR3 covers 16 residues. The DNA of the CDR3 is TGCGCCAGCAGCCCTATCGACAGCGGTCTATCGTACGAGCAGTACTTC. It is translated as CASSPIDSGLSYEQYF.

This clonotype has a single count. V gene TRBV7-2 combines with J gene TRBJ2-7, with D unresolved. The CDR3 is 13 residues long. V was pared by 8 bases and J by 12 bases, with 23 bases between. Germline V lookup: CDR1 SGHTA, CDR2 FQGNSA. As DNA, the CDR3 is TGTGCCAGCCCCTCGAAGGCCTCGCTCCCTCGGTACTTC. Translation: CASPSKASLPRYF. Together with reference TRBV7-2 and TRBJ2-7, the CDR3 gives the full variable domain: GAGVSQSPSNKVTEKGKDVELRCDPISGHTALYWYRQSLGQGLEFLIYFQGNSAPDKSGLPSDRFSAERTGGSVSTLTIQRTQQEDSAVYLCASPSKASLPRYFGPGTRLTVT.

In its sample, this clonotype was seen many times. The chain carries TRBV20-1 and TRBJ1-5; D ambiguous. The V and J ends lost 0 bases and 2 bases respectively, with 14 bases between them. The CDR3 loop spans 16 amino acids. Looked up from germline, CDR1 is DFQATT and CDR2 is SNEGSKA (reference sequence). In DNA form, the CDR3 reads TGCAGTGCTAGAGATAAAAGTGGAGTCGGCAATCAGCCCCAGCATTTT. Protein product: CSARDKSGVGNQPQHF.

This clonotype was detected many times. J is TRBJ2-5 and V is TRBV20-1, with D possibly matching TRBD2 (5 bases). This CDR3 region has 13 residues. Per germline, CDR1 DFQATT and CDR2 SNEGSKA (reference sequence). V was shortened by 6 bases and J by 4 bases, with 15 bases between the two germline ends. CDR3 sequence reads: CSADGGTRETQYF. CDR3 nucleotides: TGCAGTGCCGATGGAGGAACGAGAGAGACCCAGTACTTC.